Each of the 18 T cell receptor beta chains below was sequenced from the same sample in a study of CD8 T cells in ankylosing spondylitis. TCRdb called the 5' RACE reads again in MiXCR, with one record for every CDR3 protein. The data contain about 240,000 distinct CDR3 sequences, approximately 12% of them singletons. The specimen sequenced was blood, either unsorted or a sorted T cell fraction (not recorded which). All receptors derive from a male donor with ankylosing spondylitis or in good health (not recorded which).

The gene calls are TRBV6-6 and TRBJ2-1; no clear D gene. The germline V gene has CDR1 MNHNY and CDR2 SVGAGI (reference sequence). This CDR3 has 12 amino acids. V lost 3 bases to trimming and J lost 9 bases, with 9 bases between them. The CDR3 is CASSYSLSEQFF. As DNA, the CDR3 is TGTGCCAGCAGTTATTCCCTCAGTGAGCAGTTCTTC.

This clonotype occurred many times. The CDR3 here is CASSESLVTQAGYTF. The CDR3 DNA is TGTGCCAGCAGTGAAAGTCTGGTCACTCAGGCGGGCTACACCTTC. V usage is TRBV25-1 and J usage is TRBJ1-2; D remains ambiguous. Germline V lookup: CDR1 MGHDK, CDR2 SYGVNS. V lost 2 bases, J lost 8 bases, and 18 bases lay in between. This CDR3 contains 15 residues.

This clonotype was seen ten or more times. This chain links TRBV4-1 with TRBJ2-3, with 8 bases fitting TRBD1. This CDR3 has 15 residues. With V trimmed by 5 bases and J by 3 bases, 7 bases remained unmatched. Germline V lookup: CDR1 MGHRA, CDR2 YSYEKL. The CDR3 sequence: CASSYYQGATDTQYF. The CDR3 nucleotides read TGCGCCAGCAGCTACTACCAGGGGGCTACAGATACGCAGTATTTT.

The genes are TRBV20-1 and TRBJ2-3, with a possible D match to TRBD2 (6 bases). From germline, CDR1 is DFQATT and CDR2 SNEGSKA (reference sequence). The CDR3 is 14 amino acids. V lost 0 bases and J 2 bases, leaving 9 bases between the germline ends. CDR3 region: CSARETSITDTQYF. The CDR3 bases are TGCAGTGCTAGAGAAACTAGCATCACAGATACGCAGTATTTT.

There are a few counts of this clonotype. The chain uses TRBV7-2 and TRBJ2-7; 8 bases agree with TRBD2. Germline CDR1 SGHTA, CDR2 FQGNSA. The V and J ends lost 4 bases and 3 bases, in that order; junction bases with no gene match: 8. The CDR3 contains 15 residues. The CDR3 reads CASSYTSGGGYEQYF. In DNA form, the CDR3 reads TGTGCCAGCAGCTACACTAGCGGCGGGGGCTACGAGCAGTACTTC.

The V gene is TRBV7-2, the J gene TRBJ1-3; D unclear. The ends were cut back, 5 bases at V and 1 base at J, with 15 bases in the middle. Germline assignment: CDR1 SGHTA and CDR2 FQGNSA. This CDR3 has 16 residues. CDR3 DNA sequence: TGTGCCAGCAGCCGATACTTATCAGTGTCTGGAAACACCATATATTTT. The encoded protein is CASSRYLSVSGNTIYF.

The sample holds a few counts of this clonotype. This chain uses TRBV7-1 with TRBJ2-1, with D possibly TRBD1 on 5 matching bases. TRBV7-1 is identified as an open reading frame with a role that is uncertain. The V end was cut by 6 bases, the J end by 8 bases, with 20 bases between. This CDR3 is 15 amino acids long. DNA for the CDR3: TGTGCCAGCAGATCCGGCGATCCAGGGCGGCATGAGCAGTTCTTC. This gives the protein CASRSGDPGRHEQFF.

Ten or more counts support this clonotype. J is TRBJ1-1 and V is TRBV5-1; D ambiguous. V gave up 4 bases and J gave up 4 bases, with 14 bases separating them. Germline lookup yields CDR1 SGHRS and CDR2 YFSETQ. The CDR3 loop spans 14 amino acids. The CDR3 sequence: CASSPWGVGTEAFF. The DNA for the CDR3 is TGCGCCAGCAGCCCCTGGGGTGTGGGCACTGAAGCTTTCTTT.

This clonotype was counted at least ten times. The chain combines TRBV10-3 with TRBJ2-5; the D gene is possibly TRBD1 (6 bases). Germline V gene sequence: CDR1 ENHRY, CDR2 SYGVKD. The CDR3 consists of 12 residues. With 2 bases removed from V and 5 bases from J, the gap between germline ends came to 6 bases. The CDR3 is CAISEGGETQYF. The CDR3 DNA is TGTGCCATCAGTGAGGGGGGCGAGACCCAGTACTTC.

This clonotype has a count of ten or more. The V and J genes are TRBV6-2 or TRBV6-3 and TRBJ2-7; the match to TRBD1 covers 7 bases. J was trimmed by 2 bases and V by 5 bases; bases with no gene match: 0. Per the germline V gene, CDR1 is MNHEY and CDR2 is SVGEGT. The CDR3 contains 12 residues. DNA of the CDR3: TGTGCCAGCAGTGACAGGGCCTACGAGCAGTACTTC. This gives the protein CASSDRAYEQYF.

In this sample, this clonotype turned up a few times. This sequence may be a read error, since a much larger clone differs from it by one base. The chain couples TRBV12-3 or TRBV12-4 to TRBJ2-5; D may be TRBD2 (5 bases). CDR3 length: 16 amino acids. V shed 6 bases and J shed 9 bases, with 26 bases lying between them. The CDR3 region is CASSHLGMRREEAQYF. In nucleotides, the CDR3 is TGTGCCAGCAGCCACCTTGGTATGCGGAGAGAGGAGGCCCAGTACTTC.

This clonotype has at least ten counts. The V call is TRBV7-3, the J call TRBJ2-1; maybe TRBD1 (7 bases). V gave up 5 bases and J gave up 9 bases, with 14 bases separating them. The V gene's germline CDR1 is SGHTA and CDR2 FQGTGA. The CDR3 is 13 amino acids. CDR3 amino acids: CASSVRQGGEQFF. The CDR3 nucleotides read TGTGCCAGCAGCGTCCGACAGGGAGGTGAGCAGTTCTTC.

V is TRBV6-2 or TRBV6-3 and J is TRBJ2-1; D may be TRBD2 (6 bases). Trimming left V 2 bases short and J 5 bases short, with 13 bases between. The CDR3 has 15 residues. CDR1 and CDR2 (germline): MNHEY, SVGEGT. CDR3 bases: TGTGCCAGCAGTTACGGTTCGGGAGTCAACAATGAGCAGTTCTTC. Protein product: CASSYGSGVNNEQFF.

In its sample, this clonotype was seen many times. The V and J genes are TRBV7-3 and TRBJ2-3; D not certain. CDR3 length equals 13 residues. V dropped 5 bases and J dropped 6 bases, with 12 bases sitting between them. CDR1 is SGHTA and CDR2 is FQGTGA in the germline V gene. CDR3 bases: TGTGCCAGCAGCCCGACGGGTGGGGATACGCAGTATTTT. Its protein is CASSPTGGDTQYF.

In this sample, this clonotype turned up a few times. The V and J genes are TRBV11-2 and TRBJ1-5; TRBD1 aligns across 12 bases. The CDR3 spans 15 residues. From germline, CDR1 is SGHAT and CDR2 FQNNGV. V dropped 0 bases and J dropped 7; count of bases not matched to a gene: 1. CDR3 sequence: CASSLEGTGGQPQHF. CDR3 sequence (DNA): TGTGCCAGCAGCTTAGAAGGGACAGGGGGCCAGCCCCAGCATTTT.

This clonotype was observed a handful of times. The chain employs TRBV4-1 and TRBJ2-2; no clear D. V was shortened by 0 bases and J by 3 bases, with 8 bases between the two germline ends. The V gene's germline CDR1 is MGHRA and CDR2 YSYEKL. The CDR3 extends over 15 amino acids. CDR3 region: CASSQDQHDTGELFF. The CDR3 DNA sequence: TGCGCCAGCAGCCAAGATCAACATGACACCGGGGAGCTGTTTTTT.

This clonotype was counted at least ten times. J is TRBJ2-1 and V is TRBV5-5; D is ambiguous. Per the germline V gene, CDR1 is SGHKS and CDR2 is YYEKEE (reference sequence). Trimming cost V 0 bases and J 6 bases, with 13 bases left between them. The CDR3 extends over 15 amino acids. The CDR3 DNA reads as TGTGCCAGCAGCTTGGGAGGCGGTGGTTTCAATGAGCAGTTCTTC. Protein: CASSLGGGGFNEQFF. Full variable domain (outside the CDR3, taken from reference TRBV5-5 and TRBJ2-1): DAGVTQSPTHLIKTRGQQVTLRCSPISGHKSVSWYQQVLGQGPQFIFQYYEKEERGRGNFPDRFSARQFPNYSSELNVNALLLGDSALYLCASSLGGGGFNEQFFGPGTRLTVL.

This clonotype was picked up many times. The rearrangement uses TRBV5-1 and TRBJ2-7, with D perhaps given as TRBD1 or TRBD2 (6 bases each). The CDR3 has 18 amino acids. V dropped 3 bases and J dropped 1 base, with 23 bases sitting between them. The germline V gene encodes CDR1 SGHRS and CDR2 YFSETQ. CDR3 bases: TGCGCCAGCAGCTCGTGGGGTCGCGCGGGACACGAATCCTACGAGCAGTACTTC. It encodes CASSSWGRAGHESYEQYF.